This T cell receptor (beta chain) was recovered during a study of blood T cell repertoires in COVID-19. About the research overall: From T cells, B-cell-depleted T cells, or PBMCs came the material, which was cDNA or gDNA.

This CDR3 is 11 amino acids long. V was trimmed by 10 bases and J by 4 bases, leaving 10 bases between them. Germline lookup yields CDR1 SEHNR and CDR2 FQNEAQ (reference sequence). The sample holds one count of this clone. Original methodology: The authors estimated nucleated cell counts from reference gene primer amplification. Assay: immunoSEQ multiplex PCR; the TCRdb copy retains only in-frame clones and omits some. D and trimming were read from the DNA, whereas the V and J calls and clone size are those reported in that table. This table has under 150,000 clones, approximately 82% appearing once. This clonotype was obtained from a man between 65 and 85 years old with active or convalescent COVID-19. This chain connects TRBV7-9 to TRBJ1-2, with unresolved D. The sample was peripheral blood. This CDR3 is CAIGQAYGYTF. The CDR3 nucleotides read TGTGCCATTGGGCAGGCCTATGGCTACACCTTC.